This T cell receptor beta chain was recovered during a study of shared clonotypes between healthy human individuals. The study's findings and limits: Of the naive CD4 clonotypes, about 5.4% were shared across several donors. In general, naive subsets displayed greater estimated richness than memory subsets did. Having only a few donors restricted how much genetic and exposure-history diversity was captured.

Germline CDR1 and CDR2: MNHEY and SMNVEV (reference sequence). CDR3 length: 13 amino acids. V dropped 3 bases and J dropped 3 bases, with 7 bases sitting between them. In the original processing: There were no quality scores in the junction-only immunoSEQ sequences, so filtering differed. Repertoires were generated with immunoSEQ multiplex PCR, while TCRdb's copy carries only in-frame clones and drops some. The DNA gave D and trimming, while V, J and clone size come from that table. Here the sample spans around 2,000,000 clones, roughly 94% being singletons. Positively selected for CCR7, the CD45RO-negative cells used as naive CD8 cells excluded terminally differentiated effector memory CD45RA+ cells. Turning to this clone: Its specificity is not known. The same CDR3 also results from other DNA sequences found in this sample.

The sequence was collected from a man aged 18 to 30 in good health. This rearrangement joins TRBV27 to TRBJ2-3; D ambiguous. Sequences were obtained from naive CD8+ T cells sorted from blood. CDR3 loop: CASSFGGTDTQYF. CDR3 nucleotides: TGTGCCAGCAGTTTTGGCGGTACAGATACGCAGTATTTT.